The T cell receptor (beta chain) under discussion was sequenced for a study of technical replicates of blood from several donors. V was clipped by 5 bases and J by 5 bases; unmatched bases: 5. The CDR3 covers 14 residues. From germline, CDR1 is SEHNR and CDR2 FQNEAQ (reference sequence). The repertoire was sequenced with immunoSEQ multiplex PCR; TCRdb's copy has only in-frame clones and lacks some. The table has about 73,000 clones, 90% to 95% seen once. Sequenced input: PBMCs. The V call is TRBV7-9, the J call TRBJ2-7, with TRBD2 identical over 11 bases. This clonotype was obtained from a human donor in good health. Some clones in this sample may be carry-over from other donors' samples. This chain's CDR3 is CASSLVAGGHEQYF. The CDR3 DNA reads TGTGCCAGCAGCCTCGTAGCGGGAGGGCACGAGCAGTACTTC.